The sequence of this T cell receptor beta chain was determined in a study of T cells after posttransplantation cyclophosphamide. Study-wide results and caveats: Skin or GI-infiltrating T cells shared few TRB sequences with blood.

CDR1 and CDR2 (germline): SGHVS, FQNEAQ. Trimming took 2 bases from V and 4 from J; bases not matched to a gene: 13. The CDR3 loop spans 18 amino acids. This clone was found once. The antigen remains undetermined. Libraries were prepared by immunoSEQ multiplex PCR; TCRdb keeps only in-frame clonotypes and omits some of them. The table shows approximately 40,000 clones, with around 80% occurring only once. Busulfan-fludarabine conditioning, marrow transplant, and cyclophosphamide on days +3 and +4 were administered. The material was CD4+ T cells sorted from blood, obtained just over 1,900 days after a stem cell transplant with posttransplant cyclophosphamide. This sequence was found in a female patient in her forties who received an allogeneic stem cell transplant from a related donor, was CMV-positive, and had no GVHD. The T cells may partly be graft donor cells. The chain uses TRBV7-8 and TRBJ2-3, with 9 bases fitting TRBD2. CDR3 region: CASSLTSLAGGPSDTQYF. CDR3 sequence (DNA): TGTGCCAGCAGCTTAACCTCGCTGGCGGGGGGGCCCTCAGATACGCAGTATTTT.